This T cell receptor (beta chain) was retrieved from a study of cytomegalovirus exposure and HLA in healthy donors. Of note for this clone: Its antigen is still unknown.

The PCR was carried out with 60 Vbeta primers and 13 Jbeta primers. Here immunoSEQ multiplex PCR was the method, and the copy in TCRdb shows in-frame clones only, minus some. The sample contains 250,000 to 350,000 clones, around two thirds of which appear only once. Study outcomes and limitations: Using the classifier, cytomegalovirus status was reportedly diagnosed with high specificity and sensitivity.

V was shortened by 4 bases and J by 13 bases, with 12 bases between the two germline ends. This CDR3 has 11 residues. Germline V CDR1 and CDR2: MNHEY, SMNVEV (reference sequence). The chain recombines TRBV27 with TRBJ2-3; tentatively, D is TRBD2 (5 bases). Source material: PBMCs. The sequence was obtained from a female donor in good health and CMV-seronegative. In nucleotides, the CDR3 is TGTGCCAGCAGTTCTGCACTAGAGGAGTATTTT. The encoded protein is CASSSALEEYF.